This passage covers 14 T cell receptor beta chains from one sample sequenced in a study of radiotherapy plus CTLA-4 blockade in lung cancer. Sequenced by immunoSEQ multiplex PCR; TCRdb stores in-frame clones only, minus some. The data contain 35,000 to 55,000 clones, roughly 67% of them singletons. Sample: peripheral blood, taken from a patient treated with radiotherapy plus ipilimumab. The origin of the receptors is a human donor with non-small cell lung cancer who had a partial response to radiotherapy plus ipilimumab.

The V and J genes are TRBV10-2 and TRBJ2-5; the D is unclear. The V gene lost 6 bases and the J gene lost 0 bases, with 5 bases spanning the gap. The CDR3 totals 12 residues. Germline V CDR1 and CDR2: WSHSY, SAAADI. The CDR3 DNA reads TGCGCCAGCAGGAGTTACCAAGAGACCCAGTACTTC. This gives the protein CASRSYQETQYF.

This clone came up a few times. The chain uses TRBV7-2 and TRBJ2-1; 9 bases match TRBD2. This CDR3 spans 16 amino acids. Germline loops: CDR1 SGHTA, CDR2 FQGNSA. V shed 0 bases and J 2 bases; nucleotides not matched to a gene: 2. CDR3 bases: TGTGCCAGCAGCTTAGCGGCTAGCGGGGCCTACAATGAGCAGTTCTTC. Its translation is CASSLAASGAYNEQFF.

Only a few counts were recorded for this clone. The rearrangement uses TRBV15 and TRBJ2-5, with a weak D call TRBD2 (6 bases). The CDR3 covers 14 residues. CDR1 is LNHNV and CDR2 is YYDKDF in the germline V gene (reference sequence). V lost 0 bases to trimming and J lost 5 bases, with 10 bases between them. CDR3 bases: TGTGCCACCAGCAGAGAGTTGGGGGGTGAGACCCAGTACTTC. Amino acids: CATSRELGGETQYF. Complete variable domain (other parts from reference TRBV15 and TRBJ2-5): DAMVIQNPRYQVTQFGKPVTLSCSQTLNHNVMYWYQQKSSQAPKLLFHYYDKDFNNEADTPDNFQSRRPNTSFCFLDIRSPGLGDTAMYLCATSRELGGETQYFGPGTRLLVL.

The CDR3 bases are TGTGCCAGCAGCTTTGGGGAGACTGAAGCTTTCTTT. Encoded protein: CASSFGETEAFF. The chain recombines TRBV7-9 with TRBJ1-1; D unresolved. Trimming took 3 bases from V and 5 from J, leaving 7 bases between them. The CDR3 is 12 amino acids. Germline CDR1 is SEHNR and CDR2 is FQNEAQ (reference sequence).

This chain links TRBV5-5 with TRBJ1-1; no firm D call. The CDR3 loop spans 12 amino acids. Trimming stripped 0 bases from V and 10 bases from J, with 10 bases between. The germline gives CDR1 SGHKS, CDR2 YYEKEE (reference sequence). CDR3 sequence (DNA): TGTGCCAGCAGCTTGGCACAGCCGCCAGCTTTCTTT. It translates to CASSLAQPPAFF.

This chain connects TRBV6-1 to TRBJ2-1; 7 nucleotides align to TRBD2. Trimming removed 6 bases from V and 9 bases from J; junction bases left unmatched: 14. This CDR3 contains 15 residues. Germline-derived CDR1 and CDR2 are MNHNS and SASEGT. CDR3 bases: TGTGCCAGCAGGTGGCGGGAGCAGGGTTCGGGTGAGCAGTTCTTC. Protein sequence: CASRWREQGSGEQFF.

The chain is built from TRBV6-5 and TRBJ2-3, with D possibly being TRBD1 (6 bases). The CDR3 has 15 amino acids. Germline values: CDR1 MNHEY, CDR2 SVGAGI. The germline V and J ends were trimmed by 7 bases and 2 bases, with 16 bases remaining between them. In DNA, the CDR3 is TGTGCCAGCATCGCGTCTGGACAGCCCACAGATACGCAGTATTTT. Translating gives CASIASGQPTDTQYF.

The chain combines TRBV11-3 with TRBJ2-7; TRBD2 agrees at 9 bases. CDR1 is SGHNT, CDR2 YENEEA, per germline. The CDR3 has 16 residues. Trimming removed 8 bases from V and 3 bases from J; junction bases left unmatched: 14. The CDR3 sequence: CASGGASGVLIYEQYF. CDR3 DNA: TGTGCCAGCGGTGGGGCTAGCGGGGTCCTAATCTACGAGCAGTACTTC.

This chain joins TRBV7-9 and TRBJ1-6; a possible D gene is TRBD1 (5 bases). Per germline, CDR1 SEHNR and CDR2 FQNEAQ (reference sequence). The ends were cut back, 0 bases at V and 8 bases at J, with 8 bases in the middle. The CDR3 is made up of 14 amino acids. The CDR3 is CASSLAAGYSPLHF. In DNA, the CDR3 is TGTGCCAGCAGCTTAGCGGCAGGGTATTCACCCCTCCACTTT.

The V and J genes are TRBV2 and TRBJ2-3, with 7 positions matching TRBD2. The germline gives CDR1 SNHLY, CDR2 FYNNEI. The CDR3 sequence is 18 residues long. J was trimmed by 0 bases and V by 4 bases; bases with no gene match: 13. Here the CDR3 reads CASSGASGSAPSTDTQYF. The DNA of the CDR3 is TGTGCCAGCAGTGGTGCTAGCGGCAGTGCCCCTAGCACAGATACGCAGTATTTT. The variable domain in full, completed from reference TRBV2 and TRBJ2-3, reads EPEVTQTPSHQVTQMGQEVILRCVPISNHLYFYWYRQILGQKVEFLVSFYNNEISEKSEIFDDQFSVERPDGSNFTLKIRSTKLEDSAMYFCASSGASGSAPSTDTQYFGPGTRLTVL.

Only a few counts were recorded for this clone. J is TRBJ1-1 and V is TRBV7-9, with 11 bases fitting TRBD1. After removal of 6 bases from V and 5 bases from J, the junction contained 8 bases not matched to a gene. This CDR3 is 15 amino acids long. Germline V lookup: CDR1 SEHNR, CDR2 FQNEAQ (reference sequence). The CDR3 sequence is CASSWTGGERTEAFF. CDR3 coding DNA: TGTGCCAGCAGTTGGACAGGGGGCGAGAGGACTGAAGCTTTCTTT.

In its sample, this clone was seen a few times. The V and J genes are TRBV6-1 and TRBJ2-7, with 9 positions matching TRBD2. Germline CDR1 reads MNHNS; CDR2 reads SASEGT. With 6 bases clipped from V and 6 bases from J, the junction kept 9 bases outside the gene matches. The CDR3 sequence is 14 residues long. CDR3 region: CASRLAGGPGEQYF. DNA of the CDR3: TGTGCCAGCAGACTTGCGGGAGGGCCCGGCGAGCAGTACTTC.

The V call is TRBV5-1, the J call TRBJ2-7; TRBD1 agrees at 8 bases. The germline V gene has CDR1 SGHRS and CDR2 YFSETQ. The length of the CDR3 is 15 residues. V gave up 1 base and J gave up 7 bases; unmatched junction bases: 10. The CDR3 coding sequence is TGCGCCAGCAGCTTGTTTGAGACAGGGGTTCGGGAGCAGTACTTC. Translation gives CASSLFETGVREQYF. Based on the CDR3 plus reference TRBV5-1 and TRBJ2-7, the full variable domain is KAGVTQTPRYLIKTRGQQVTLSCSPISGHRSVSWYQQTPGQGLQFLFEYFSETQRNKGNFPGRFSGRQFSNSRSEMNVSTLELGDSALYLCASSLFETGVREQYFGPGTRLTVT.

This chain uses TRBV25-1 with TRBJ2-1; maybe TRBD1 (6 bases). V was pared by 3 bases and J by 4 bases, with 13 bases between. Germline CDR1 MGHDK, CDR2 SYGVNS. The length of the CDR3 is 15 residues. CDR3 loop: CASSEPGHSYNEQFF. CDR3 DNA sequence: TGTGCCAGCAGTGAGCCGGGACACTCATACAATGAGCAGTTCTTC.